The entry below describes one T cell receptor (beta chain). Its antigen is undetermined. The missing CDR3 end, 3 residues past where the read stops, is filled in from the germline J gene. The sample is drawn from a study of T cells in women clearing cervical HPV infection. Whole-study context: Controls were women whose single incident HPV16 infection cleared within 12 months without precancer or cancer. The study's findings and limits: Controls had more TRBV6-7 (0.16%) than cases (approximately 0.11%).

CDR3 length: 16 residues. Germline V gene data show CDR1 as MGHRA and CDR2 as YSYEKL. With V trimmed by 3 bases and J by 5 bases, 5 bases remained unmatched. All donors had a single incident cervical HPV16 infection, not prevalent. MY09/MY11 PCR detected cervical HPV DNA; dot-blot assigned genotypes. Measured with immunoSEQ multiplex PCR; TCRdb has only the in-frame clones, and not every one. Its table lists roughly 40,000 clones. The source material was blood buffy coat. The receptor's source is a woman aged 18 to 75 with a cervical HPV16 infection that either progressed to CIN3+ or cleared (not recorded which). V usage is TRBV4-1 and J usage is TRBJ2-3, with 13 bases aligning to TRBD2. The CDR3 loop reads CASSQAGTSGIDTQYF. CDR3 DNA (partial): TGCGCCAGCAGCCAGGCCGGGACTAGCGGGATAGATACG.